The clone carrying this T cell receptor (beta chain) occurred many times. The antigen is not known. This entry is derived from a study of metastatic and nonmetastatic thyroid tumors. Patients underwent thyroid surgery, and none had received any treatment before it. Whole-study results and caveats: Benign nodules reportedly had significantly lower TCR beta diversity than malignant thyroid tumors in blood and tumor.

The CDR3 is made up of 12 amino acids. Trimming stripped 6 bases from V and 6 bases from J, with 10 bases between. As handled by the study authors: Built for papillary thyroid cancer, a distant-metastasis classifier drew on CDR3 differences across clinicopathological groups. MiXCR re-clonotyped the PCR reads for TCRdb. Clone size and V and J calls follow TCRdb, not the original study. Seen here are about 21,000 clones, about a quarter observed once, and the top ten hold 15% to 20%. V and J are TRBV12-3 or TRBV12-4 and TRBJ2-3; the D is unclear. The receptor's source is a female donor with papillary thyroid cancer or a benign thyroid nodule (not recorded which). Some clones in this sample may be carry-over from other donors' samples. What was sequenced was blood. The CDR3 spells CASSPRLDTQYF. CDR3 DNA: TGTGCCAGCAGCCCCCGCCTCGATACGCAGTATTTT.